Following are 27 T cell receptor beta chains from one sample sequenced in a study of blood T cells in healthy people across ages. Using a J-beta primer mix together with a sample-barcoded 5' primer, a second PCR was run for roughly 6 to 12 cycles. Via MiXCR, TCRdb re-called the 5' RACE reads, giving one row per CDR3 protein. The top ten hold about a fifth of the sample, which has 550,000 to 600,000 distinct CDR3 sequences, roughly 29% seen once. Sequencing used blood. Receptor source: a woman aged 65 to 85 in good health.

About this clonotype: A read error may produce the germline difference seen at one junction end. V and J are TRBV29-1 and TRBJ2-7; a weak D match, TRBD1 (6 bases). Near its end, the DNA agrees better with TRBJ2-5, so the J call may be wrong. The CDR3 extends over 13 amino acids. Germline CDR1 SQVTM, CDR2 ANQGSEA. CDR3 sequence: CGVGQGNMETQYF. CDR3 DNA sequence: TGCGGCGTTGGTCAGGGGAATATGGAGACCCAGTACTTC.

The table lists this clonotype with a few counts. The rearrangement joins TRBV12-3 or TRBV12-4 to TRBJ2-3; D gene unclear. V shed 5 bases and J shed 5 bases, with 14 bases lying between them. The CDR3 is made up of 14 amino acids. This CDR3 is CASSLNLLGDTQYF. CDR3 DNA: TGTGCCAGCAGTCTTAACCTTCTAGGAGATACGCAGTATTTT.

This clonotype turned up a few times. This chain uses TRBV10-3 with TRBJ1-5; no reliable D call. V was trimmed by 0 bases and J by 2 bases, leaving 14 bases between them. The germline V gene has CDR1 ENHRY and CDR2 SYGVKD. This CDR3 comprises 17 residues. CDR3: CAISESRTEIGNQPQHF. In DNA, the CDR3 is TGTGCCATCAGTGAGTCCCGGACGGAGATTGGCAATCAGCCCCAGCATTTT.

The chain is built from TRBV7-9 and TRBJ1-3; TRBD1 matches 7 bases. The CDR3 extends over 17 amino acids. V was pared by 5 bases and J by 0 bases, with 10 bases of the junction left unmatched. CDR1 SEHNR and CDR2 FQNEAQ come from the germline V gene (reference sequence). DNA of the CDR3: TGTGCCAGCAGCGTATTATCACAGGGGAGCTCTGGAAACACCATATATTTT. Translation: CASSVLSQGSSGNTIYF.

CDR3 amino acids: CSARMDRRSYNSPLHF. The CDR3 nucleotides are TGCAGTGCTAGAATGGACAGGCGGTCCTATAATTCACCCCTCCACTTT. The gene calls are TRBV20-1 and TRBJ1-6, with 7 bases lining up with TRBD1. The germline V gene encodes CDR1 DFQATT and CDR2 SNEGSKA (reference sequence). J gave up 1 base and V 2 bases, and 5 bases lay outside the gene matches. The CDR3 extends over 16 amino acids.

The chain links TRBV14 to TRBJ2-7; D might be TRBD2 (6 bases). This CDR3 is 17 amino acids long. Germline V gives CDR1 SGHDN, CDR2 FVKESK. Trimming cost V 4 bases and J 2 bases, with 21 bases left between them. The CDR3 DNA follows: TGTGCCAGCAGCCGAGGGACTGTGGGGCCCGCGACCTACGAGCAGTACTTC. This sequence encodes CASSRGTVGPATYEQYF.

The chain is built from TRBV2 and TRBJ2-7; no clear D gene. Germline V gene data show CDR1 as SNHLY and CDR2 as FYNNEI. The CDR3 totals 11 residues. The germline V and J ends were trimmed by 8 bases and 4 bases, with 9 bases remaining between them. The DNA of the CDR3 is TGTGCCAGCGTTTTAGTGTACGAGCAGTACTTC. Its translation: CASVLVYEQYF.

The gene calls are TRBV9 and TRBJ2-5; D ambiguous. Germline assignment: CDR1 SGDLS and CDR2 YYNGEE. V was pared by 4 bases and J by 4 bases, with 14 bases between. The CDR3 extends over 14 amino acids. The CDR3 here is CASSPTNRAETQYF. CDR3 nucleotide sequence: TGTGCCAGCAGCCCAACTAACCGGGCAGAGACCCAGTACTTC.

This rearrangement joins TRBV10-3 to TRBJ2-5, with D possibly being TRBD2 (5 bases). The J call may be mistaken, given a closer DNA end match to TRBJ2-7. The CDR3 covers 14 residues. CDR1 and CDR2 from the germline V gene are ENHRY and SYGVKD. The CDR3 is CAISEPDSSYEQYF. In DNA form, the CDR3 reads TGTGCCATCAGTGAGCCGGACTCATCCTACGAGCAGTACTTC.

This clonotype has just a few counts. The chain joins TRBV25-1 to TRBJ2-5, with D perhaps given as TRBD1 or TRBD2 (5 bases each). Near its end, the DNA agrees better with TRBJ2-1, so the J call may be wrong. The CDR3 is 13 amino acids. From germline, CDR1 is MGHDK and CDR2 SYGVNS. CDR3 sequence: CASKGPGYNEQFF. The CDR3 nucleotides read TGTGCCAGCAAGGGACCAGGTTACAATGAGCAGTTCTTC.

This chain uses TRBV30 with TRBJ1-5; the match to TRBD1 covers 11 bases. The CDR3 runs 16 residues. Looked up from germline, CDR1 is GTSNPN and CDR2 is SVGIG (reference sequence). The V and J ends lost 4 bases and 3 bases, in that order; junction bases with no gene match: 8. CDR3 residues: CAWTSGTGGLNQPQHF. CDR3 coding DNA: TGTGCCTGGACCTCCGGGACAGGGGGACTCAATCAGCCCCAGCATTTT.

This clonotype was recorded at least ten times. This chain uses TRBV20-1 with TRBJ2-4, with 11 bases lining up with TRBD1. After removal of 3 bases from V and 8 bases from J, the junction contained 3 bases not matched to a gene. CDR3 size: 13 residues. Looked up from germline, CDR1 is DFQATT and CDR2 is SNEGSKA (reference sequence). CDR3 sequence (DNA): TGCAGTGCTAGCGAGGGACAGGGGGACATTCAGTACTTC. Translated: CSASEGQGDIQYF.

The chain carries TRBV20-1 and TRBJ2-7; D remains ambiguous. CDR1 is DFQATT and CDR2 is SNEGSKA in the germline V gene (reference sequence). Trimming shortened V by 3 bases and J by 4 bases, and 13 bases separated the two germline ends. CDR3 length: 13 amino acids. CDR3 in amino acids: CSARYPGQYEQYF. The CDR3 DNA follows: TGCAGTGCTAGGTATCCTGGGCAATACGAGCAGTACTTC.

This clonotype was picked up a small number of times. The rearrangement uses TRBV3-1 and TRBJ1-2; D is undetermined. The CDR3 covers 12 residues. Trimming shortened V by 0 bases and J by 5 bases, and 4 bases separated the two germline ends. Germline CDR1 reads LGHDT; CDR2 reads YNNKEL (reference sequence). The CDR3 region has the DNA TGTGCCAGCAGCCAAGAAGAGTATGGCTACACCTTC. Its protein is CASSQEEYGYTF.

V usage is TRBV27 and J usage is TRBJ2-5; the D is unclear. The V gene lost 8 bases and the J gene lost 9 bases, with 31 bases spanning the gap. The CDR3 is made up of 17 amino acids. The germline V gene has CDR1 MNHEY and CDR2 SMNVEV (reference sequence). In DNA form, the CDR3 reads TGTGCCAGCGGTTATCTAGGAGAAGGGTCCCGGCTTGCGGCCCAGTACTTC. This sequence encodes CASGYLGEGSRLAAQYF.

The V gene is TRBV7-2, the J gene TRBJ2-5, with 9 bases aligning to TRBD1. The J call may be faulty, since TRBJ2-7 better matches the DNA end. Germline V lookup: CDR1 SGHTA, CDR2 FQGNSA. The CDR3 is made up of 14 amino acids. DNA of the CDR3: TGTGCCAGCAGCCGGGACAGGGACTTCTACGAGCAGTACTTC. It yields the protein CASSRDRDFYEQYF.

This chain uses TRBV5-5 with TRBJ1-1, with D unresolved. Trimming took off 1 base at V and 2 bases at J, with 9 bases between the two ends. Germline lookup yields CDR1 SGHKS and CDR2 YYEKEE (reference sequence). The CDR3 runs 14 residues. The chain's CDR3 is CASSLRISNTEAFF. The CDR3 DNA reads TGTGCCAGCAGCTTGAGAATTTCTAACACTGAAGCTTTCTTT. Filled out from reference TRBV5-5 and TRBJ1-1, the complete variable domain reads DAGVTQSPTHLIKTRGQQVTLRCSPISGHKSVSWYQQVLGQGPQFIFQYYEKEERGRGNFPDRFSARQFPNYSSELNVNALLLGDSALYLCASSLRISNTEAFFGQGTRLTVV.

The chain carries TRBV14 and TRBJ2-7, with a weak D call TRBD2 (5 bases). With 1 base removed from V and 6 bases from J, the gap between germline ends came to 10 bases. Germline CDR1 and CDR2: SGHDN and FVKESK. This CDR3 has 13 amino acids. The CDR3 is CASSQVVGSEQYF. CDR3 bases: TGTGCCAGCAGCCAAGTGGTGGGGAGCGAGCAGTACTTC.

The J gene is TRBJ2-3, the V gene TRBV11-1, with D possibly TRBD1 on 6 matching bases. CDR3 size: 14 residues. Germline V gives CDR1 SGHAT, CDR2 FQDESV (reference sequence). V dropped 3 bases and J dropped 3 bases, with 10 bases sitting between them. The CDR3 reads CASSLHRETDTQYF. The CDR3, as DNA: TGTGCCAGCAGCTTGCACAGGGAAACAGATACGCAGTATTTT.

CDR3 bases: TGTGCCAGCAAACAACGCGGGGGGCCTGAGACCCAGTACTTC. As protein: CASKQRGGPETQYF. The chain links TRBV11-2 to TRBJ2-5, with TRBD2 matching over 8 bases. CDR3 length: 14 amino acids. Losses at the gene ends were 7 bases for V and 5 bases for J; bases not matched to a gene: 9. CDR1 SGHAT and CDR2 FQNNGV come from the germline V gene.

This chain uses TRBV20-1 with TRBJ2-3; 9 positions agree with TRBD2. The CDR3 is 14 amino acids. The germline gives CDR1 DFQATT, CDR2 SNEGSKA (reference sequence). J lost 6 bases, V lost 5 bases, and 9 bases had no gene match. The CDR3 bases are TGCAGTGCTCTCCTAGCGGGGTCCGGGGATACGCAGTATTTT. Translated: CSALLAGSGDTQYF.

This clonotype was detected a few times. This chain joins TRBV5-1 and TRBJ1-6; 8 bases agree with TRBD1. J was trimmed by 7 bases and V by 1 base; bases with no gene match: 4. The CDR3 contains 15 residues. Germline V gives CDR1 SGHRS, CDR2 YFSETQ. CDR3 protein: CASSLQGQENSPLHF. DNA for the CDR3: TGCGCCAGCAGCTTGCAGGGACAGGAAAATTCACCCCTCCACTTT.

This clonotype was counted only a few times. The gene calls are TRBV7-2 and TRBJ2-5; 7 positions match TRBD1. Germline assignment: CDR1 SGHTA and CDR2 FQGNSA. The V segment lost 5 bases and the J segment 6 bases; nucleotides outside the gene matches: 15. The CDR3 extends over 16 amino acids. Here the CDR3 DNA reads TGTGCCAGCAGCAAATATAGCGAGGGGGCGGAGAAGACCCAGTACTTC. Protein product: CASSKYSEGAEKTQYF.

This clonotype has only a few counts. The rearrangement joins TRBV29-1 to TRBJ2-1; D may correspond to TRBD1 or TRBD2 (6 bases each). V was clipped by 3 bases and J by 0 bases, with 18 bases between them. The CDR3 covers 17 residues. Per germline, CDR1 SQVTM and CDR2 ANQGSEA. CDR3 nucleotide sequence: TGCAGCGTTGAGGGGGTAGGGGGGCTGTTCTCCTACAATGAGCAGTTCTTC. This codes for CSVEGVGGLFSYNEQFF.

This clonotype occurred once. This chain connects TRBV7-2 to TRBJ2-3, with TRBD1 matching 9 bases. Germline values: CDR1 SGHTA, CDR2 FQGNSA. After removal of 2 bases from V and 2 bases from J, the junction contained 8 bases not matched to a gene. The CDR3 covers 17 residues. DNA for the CDR3: TGTGCCAGCAGCTTACGTGTTGGGACAGGGCTCACAGATACGCAGTATTTT. It specifies CASSLRVGTGLTDTQYF.

The chain combines TRBV12-5 with TRBJ2-4; no firm D call. Looked up from germline, CDR1 is LGHNT and CDR2 is FRNRAP. The CDR3 has 13 residues. Trimming removed 4 bases at V and 6 bases at J, with 10 bases between. DNA for the CDR3: TGTGCTAGTGGTTCAAGTCCCTCAAACATTCAGTACTTC. Its translation is CASGSSPSNIQYF.

This chain uses TRBV30 with TRBJ2-3, with 8 bases lining up with TRBD2. The CDR3 has 15 residues. CDR1 is GTSNPN and CDR2 is SVGIG in the germline V gene (reference sequence). The V and J ends lost 7 bases and 6 bases, in that order; junction bases with no gene match: 15. The CDR3 protein is CAFALMRGAGDTQYF. In nucleotides, the CDR3 is TGTGCCTTTGCCCTAATGCGGGGGGCCGGGGATACGCAGTATTTT.